This TCR beta chain is drawn from a study of Graves' ophthalmopathy and Graves' hyperthyroidism. Overall study: Before any treatment, peripheral blood was taken at the initial diagnosis.

CDR3 length: 18 amino acids. V lost 5 bases, J lost 0 bases, and 9 bases stayed unmatched. From RNA, the CDR3 regions of TCR beta chains were amplified and sequenced. The workflow started with a first-round RT-PCR run with HTBI primers and then moved on to a second-round multiplex PCR. TCRdb reprocessed the multiplex PCR reads with MiXCR, giving one entry per CDR3 protein. The profile shows about 380,000 distinct CDR3 sequences, approximately 15% of them singletons. This clonotype was recorded many times. The sequence was obtained from a woman aged 18-35 years with stable Graves' hyperthyroidism. V gene TRBV12-3 or TRBV12-4 combines with J gene TRBJ1-6, with TRBD1 matching 8 bases. Sequenced input: peripheral blood. The CDR3 DNA reads as TGTGCCAGCAGTCGTAGGACAGGGACGAGCTCCTATAATTCACCCCTCCACTTT. This sequence encodes CASSRRTGTSSYNSPLHF.